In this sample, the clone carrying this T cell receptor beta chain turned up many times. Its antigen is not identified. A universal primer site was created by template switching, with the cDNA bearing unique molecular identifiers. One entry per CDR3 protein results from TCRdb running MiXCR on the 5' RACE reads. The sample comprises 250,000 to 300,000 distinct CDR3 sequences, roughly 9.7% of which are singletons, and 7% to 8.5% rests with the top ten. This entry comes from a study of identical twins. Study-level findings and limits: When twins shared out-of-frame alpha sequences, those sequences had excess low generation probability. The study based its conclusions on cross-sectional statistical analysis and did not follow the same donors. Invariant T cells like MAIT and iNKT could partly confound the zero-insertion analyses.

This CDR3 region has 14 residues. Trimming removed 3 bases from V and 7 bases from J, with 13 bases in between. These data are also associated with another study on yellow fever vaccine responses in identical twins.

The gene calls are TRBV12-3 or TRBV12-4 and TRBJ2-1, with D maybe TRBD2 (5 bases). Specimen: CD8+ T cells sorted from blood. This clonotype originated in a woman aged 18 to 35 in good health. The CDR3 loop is CASSLGLIANEQFF. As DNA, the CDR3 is TGTGCCAGCAGTTTGGGTCTCATAGCGAATGAGCAGTTCTTC.